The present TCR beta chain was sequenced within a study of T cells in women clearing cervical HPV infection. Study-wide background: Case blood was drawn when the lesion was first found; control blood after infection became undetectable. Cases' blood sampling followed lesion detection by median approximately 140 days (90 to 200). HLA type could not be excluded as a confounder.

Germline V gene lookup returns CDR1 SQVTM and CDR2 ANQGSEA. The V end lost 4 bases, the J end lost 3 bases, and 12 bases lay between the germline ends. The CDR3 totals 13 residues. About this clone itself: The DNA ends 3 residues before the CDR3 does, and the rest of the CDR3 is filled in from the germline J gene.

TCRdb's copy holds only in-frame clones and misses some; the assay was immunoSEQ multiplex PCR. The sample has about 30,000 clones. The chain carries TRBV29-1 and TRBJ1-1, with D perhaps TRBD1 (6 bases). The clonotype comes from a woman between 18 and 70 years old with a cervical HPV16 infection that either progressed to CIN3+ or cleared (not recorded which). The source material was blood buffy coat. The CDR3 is CSVGGGADTEAFF. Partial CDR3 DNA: TGCAGCGTTGGGGGGGGCGCGGACACTGAA.